This T cell receptor beta chain was captured in a study of T cell responses to AZD1222 COVID-19 vaccine. Trimming shortened V by 1 base and J by 10 bases, and 17 bases separated the two germline ends. CDR1 is SGHVS and CDR2 is FQNEAQ in the germline V gene. The CDR3 runs 15 residues. The table came from immunoSEQ multiplex PCR; TCRdb's copy has only in-frame clones and leaves some out. In the table there are approximately 80,000 clones, 90% of which are singletons. Doses given second, at about 4 or about 12 weeks, were pooled. The sample here was peripheral blood, taken 28 days after the second AZD1222 dose. This chain connects TRBV7-8 to TRBJ2-1; D ambiguous. The receptor was isolated from an adult who received the AZD1222 COVID-19 vaccine. CDR3 sequence (DNA): TGTGCCAGCAGCTTAGTGGAACCCAACCCTATGGAGCAGTTCTTC. This gives the protein CASSLVEPNPMEQFF. The full variable domain, with the rest looked up from reference TRBV7-8 and TRBJ2-1, is GAGVSQSPRYKVAKRGQDVALRCDPISGHVSLFWYQQALGQGPEFLTYFQNEAQLDKSGLPSDRFFAERPEGSVSTLKIQRTQQEDSAVYLCASSLVEPNPMEQFFGPGTRLTVL.